This T cell receptor beta chain appears in the sequencing data of a study of blood T cells in healthy people across ages. Findings and caveats of the study: More naive CD4+ cells and higher diversity marked long-lived donors relative to aged donors. Per-million-T-cell TCR beta diversity fell roughly linearly with age.

Healthy Caucasians from Russia aged roughly 6 to 90 served as donors. The germline V gene encodes CDR1 MGHRA and CDR2 YSYEKL. Trimming at V came to 0 bases and at J to 1 base, leaving 2 bases not matched to a gene. The CDR3 is 15 residues long. Next came a second PCR, run for roughly 7 to 12 cycles, which used a sample-barcoded 5' primer along with a J-beta primer mix. From each sample, at least 2.5 million paired-end reads containing CDR3 were obtained. TCRdb reanalysed the 5' RACE reads using MiXCR and keeps one entry per CDR3 protein. The table includes roughly 1,500,000 distinct CDR3 sequences, 40% to 50% detected once. A few counts support this clonotype. The antigen is not known.

The clonotype was recovered from a woman aged 18-29 years in good health. This chain uses TRBV4-1 with TRBJ2-7; 8 bases fit TRBD2. The specimen was blood. CDR3: CASSQEPSGSYEQYF. CDR3 nucleotides: TGCGCCAGCAGCCAAGAACCTAGCGGGTCCTACGAGCAGTACTTC.